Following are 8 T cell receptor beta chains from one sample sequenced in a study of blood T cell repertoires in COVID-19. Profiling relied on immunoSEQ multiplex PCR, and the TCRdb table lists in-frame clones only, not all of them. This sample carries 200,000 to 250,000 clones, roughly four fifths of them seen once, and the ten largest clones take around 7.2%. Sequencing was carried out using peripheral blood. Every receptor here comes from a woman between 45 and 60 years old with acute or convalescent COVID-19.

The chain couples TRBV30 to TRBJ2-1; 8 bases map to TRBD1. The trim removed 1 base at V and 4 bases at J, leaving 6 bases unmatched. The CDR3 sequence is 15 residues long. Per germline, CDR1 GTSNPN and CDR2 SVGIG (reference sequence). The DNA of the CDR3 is TGTGCCTGGAGTGGGAGGACAGGGTGGTACAATGAGCAGTTCTTC. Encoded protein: CAWSGRTGWYNEQFF.

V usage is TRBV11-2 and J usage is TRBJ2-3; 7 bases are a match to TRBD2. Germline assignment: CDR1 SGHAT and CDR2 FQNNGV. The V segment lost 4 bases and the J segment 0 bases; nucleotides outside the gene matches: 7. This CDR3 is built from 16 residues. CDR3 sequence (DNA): TGTGCCAGCAGCTCGGGGCTAGCGGCCAGCACAGATACGCAGTATTTT. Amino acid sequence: CASSSGLAASTDTQYF.

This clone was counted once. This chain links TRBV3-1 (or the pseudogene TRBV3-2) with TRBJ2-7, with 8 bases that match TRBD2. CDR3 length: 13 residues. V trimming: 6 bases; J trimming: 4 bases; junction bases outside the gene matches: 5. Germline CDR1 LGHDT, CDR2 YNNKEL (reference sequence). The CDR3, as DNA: TGTGCCAGCAGTAGCGGGGCGCCTTACGAGCAGTACTTC. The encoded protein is CASSSGAPYEQYF.

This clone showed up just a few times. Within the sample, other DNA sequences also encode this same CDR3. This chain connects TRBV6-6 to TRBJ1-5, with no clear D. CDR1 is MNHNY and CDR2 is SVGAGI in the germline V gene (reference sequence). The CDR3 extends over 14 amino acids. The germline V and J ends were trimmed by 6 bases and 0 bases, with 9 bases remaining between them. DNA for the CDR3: TGTGCCAGCAGGGCGGGGAATAGCAATCAGCCCCAGCATTTT. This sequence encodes CASRAGNSNQPQHF.

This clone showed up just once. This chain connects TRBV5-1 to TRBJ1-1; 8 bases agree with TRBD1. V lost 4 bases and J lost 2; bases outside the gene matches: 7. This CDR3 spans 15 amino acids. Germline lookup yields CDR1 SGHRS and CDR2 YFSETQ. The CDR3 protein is CASSPGTGQNTEAFF. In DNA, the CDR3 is TGCGCCAGCAGCCCAGGGACAGGACAAAACACTGAAGCTTTCTTT.

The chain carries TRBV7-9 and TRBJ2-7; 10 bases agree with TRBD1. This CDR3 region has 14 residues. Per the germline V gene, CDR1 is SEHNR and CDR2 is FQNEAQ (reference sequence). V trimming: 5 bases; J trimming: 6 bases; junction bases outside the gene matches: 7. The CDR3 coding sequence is TGTGCCAGCAGCCCGACAGGGGGCCTGGCCGAGCAGTACTTC. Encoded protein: CASSPTGGLAEQYF. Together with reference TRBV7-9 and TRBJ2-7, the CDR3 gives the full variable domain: DTGVSQNPRHKITKRGQNVTFRCDPISEHNRLYWYRQTLGQGPEFLTYFQNEAQLEKSRLLSDRFSAERPKGSFSTLEIQRTEQGDSAMYLCASSPTGGLAEQYFGPGTRLTVT.

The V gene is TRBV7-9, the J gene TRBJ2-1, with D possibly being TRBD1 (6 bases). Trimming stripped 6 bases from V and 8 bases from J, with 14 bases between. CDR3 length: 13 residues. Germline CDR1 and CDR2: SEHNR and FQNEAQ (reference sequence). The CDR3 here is CASRPQGIDEQFF. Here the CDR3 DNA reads TGTGCCAGCAGGCCACAGGGAATCGATGAGCAGTTCTTC.

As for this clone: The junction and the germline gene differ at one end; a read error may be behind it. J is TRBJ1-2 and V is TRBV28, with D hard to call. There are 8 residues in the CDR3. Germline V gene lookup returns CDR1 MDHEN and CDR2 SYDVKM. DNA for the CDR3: TGCACTAACTATGGCTACACCTTC. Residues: CTNYGYTF.